Below are 28 T cell receptor beta chains sequenced from a single sample in a study of CD8 T cells in Susac syndrome. A quantity of about 0.5 to 1 ug RNA underwent reverse transcription using random hexamers. TCRdb used MiXCR to reprocess the immunoSEQ multiplex PCR reads, holding one entry per CDR3 protein. The repertoire has some 130,000 distinct CDR3 sequences, over 90% of them found once; the top ten carry roughly 0.11%. The sample taken for sequencing was CD4+ T cells from PBMCs. These receptors were collected from a human donor in good health.

The V and J genes are TRBV15 and TRBJ2-7, with unresolved D. The CDR3 is 12 amino acids. CDR1 LNHNV and CDR2 YYDKDF come from the germline V gene (reference sequence). The V end was cut by 0 bases, the J end by 4 bases, with 4 bases between. The CDR3 loop is CATSRDGYEQYF. The CDR3 DNA reads as TGTGCCACCAGCAGAGATGGGTACGAGCAGTACTTC.

This rearrangement joins TRBV27 to TRBJ2-5; no clear D gene. CDR3 length: 14 residues. Germline V gives CDR1 MNHEY, CDR2 SMNVEV (reference sequence). The V end was cut by 5 bases, the J end by 1 base, with 11 bases between. CDR3: CASSPLAVQETQYF. Written as DNA, the CDR3 is TGTGCCAGCAGTCCCTTAGCAGTCCAAGAGACCCAGTACTTC.

The chain employs TRBV13 and TRBJ1-2; 8 nucleotides agree with TRBD1. Germline CDR1 and CDR2: PRHDT and FYEKMQ (reference sequence). CDR3 size: 14 residues. V lost 7 bases, J lost 4 bases, and 8 bases stayed unmatched. The CDR3 here is CASTTLQGVYGYTF. The DNA for the CDR3 is TGTGCCAGCACCACCTTACAGGGGGTCTATGGCTACACCTTC.

This chain uses TRBV29-1 with TRBJ2-3; TRBD1 or TRBD2 may be the D gene (5 bases each). Between the trimmed V and J ends, which lost 4 bases and 2 bases, there was a span of 10 bases. Germline V gene lookup returns CDR1 SQVTM and CDR2 ANQGSEA. This CDR3 has 13 amino acids. DNA for the CDR3: TGCAGCGTTGCTTGGGGGTTCACAGATACGCAGTATTTT. Its protein product is CSVAWGFTDTQYF.

The gene calls are TRBV7-9 and TRBJ1-5; no clear D gene. The CDR3 has 12 residues. Deletions cut 3 bases from V and 9 bases from J, with 9 bases between. Germline CDR1 reads SEHNR; CDR2 reads FQNEAQ (reference sequence). The CDR3 spells CASSFFRGPQHF. The CDR3 coding sequence is TGTGCCAGCAGCTTTTTCCGGGGGCCCCAGCATTTT.

The genes are TRBV29-1 and TRBJ2-7; a weak D match, TRBD1 (6 bases). This CDR3 has 11 residues. Germline CDR1 and CDR2: SQVTM and ANQGSEA. Trimming took off 6 bases at V and 3 bases at J, with 9 bases between the two ends. The CDR3 sequence is CSVRQDYEQYF. Here the CDR3 DNA reads TGCAGCGTCAGACAGGACTACGAGCAGTACTTC.

The gene calls are TRBV27 and TRBJ2-7, with 10 bases aligning to TRBD1. There are 14 residues in the CDR3. The germline V gene encodes CDR1 MNHEY and CDR2 SMNVEV (reference sequence). V shed 5 bases and J 6 bases; nucleotides not matched to a gene: 7. In DNA form, the CDR3 reads TGTGCCAGCAGTAACCGACAGGGGGCGTTCGAGCAGTACTTC. This sequence encodes CASSNRQGAFEQYF.

The V and J genes are TRBV7-9 and TRBJ2-3; D not resolved. The CDR3 spans 14 residues. V shed 1 base and J shed 1 base, with 6 bases lying between them. Germline values: CDR1 SEHNR, CDR2 FQNEAQ (reference sequence). CDR3 nucleotide sequence: TGTGCCAGCAGCTTAGGCGAGGGCACAGATACGCAGTATTTT. Amino acid sequence: CASSLGEGTDTQYF.

V usage is TRBV29-1 and J usage is TRBJ2-5; TRBD1 agrees at 8 bases. The CDR3 covers 12 residues. J gave up 2 bases and V 7 bases, and 3 bases lay outside the gene matches. Germline V gene data show CDR1 as SQVTM and CDR2 as ANQGSEA. The CDR3 protein is CSAGDRQETQYF. The CDR3 DNA reads as TGCAGCGCCGGGGACAGGCAAGAGACCCAGTACTTC.

V is TRBV3-1 and J is TRBJ2-3, with 7 bases identical to TRBD2. Germline V lookup: CDR1 LGHDT, CDR2 YNNKEL (reference sequence). The CDR3 has 18 amino acids. V dropped 3 bases and J dropped 3; count of bases not matched to a gene: 15. This chain's CDR3 is CASSQFPARGLVTDTQYF. CDR3 DNA: TGTGCCAGCAGCCAGTTCCCTGCGCGGGGGTTGGTTACAGATACGCAGTATTTT.

This clonotype turned up a few times. V gene TRBV12-3 or TRBV12-4 combines with J gene TRBJ2-2; D is uncertain. The germline V and J ends were trimmed by 3 bases and 1 base, with 3 bases remaining between them. There are 13 residues in the CDR3. CDR3 loop: CASSFGNTGELFF. The CDR3, as DNA: TGTGCCAGCAGTTTTGGGAACACCGGGGAGCTGTTTTTT.

The chain has TRBV14 and TRBJ2-2; unclear D gene. V lost 0 bases to trimming and J lost 4 bases, with 9 bases between them. This CDR3 has 15 residues. CDR1 SGHDN and CDR2 FVKESK come from the germline V gene. As DNA, the CDR3 is TGTGCCAGCAGCCAAGATCGGTTGGGCACCGGGGAGCTGTTTTTT. It yields the protein CASSQDRLGTGELFF.

The gene calls are TRBV24-1 and TRBJ2-7; tentative D call: TRBD2 (5 bases). CDR1 and CDR2 from the germline V gene are KGHDR and SFDVKD. Between the trimmed V and J ends, which lost 3 bases and 9 bases, there was a span of 14 bases. This CDR3 has 13 residues. The CDR3 reads CATSDPSGMGQYF. In nucleotides, the CDR3 is TGTGCCACCAGTGATCCCTCCGGGATGGGGCAGTACTTC.

The genes are TRBV27 and TRBJ2-7; D unresolved. CDR1 is MNHEY, CDR2 SMNVEV, per germline (reference sequence). The CDR3 runs 17 residues. The V end lost 6 bases, the J end lost 2 bases, and 23 bases lay between the germline ends. CDR3 loop: CASRTRPQGMRTYEQYF. The DNA for the CDR3 is TGTGCCAGCAGGACACGCCCACAAGGAATGAGAACCTACGAGCAGTACTTC.

V is TRBV4-1 and J is TRBJ2-7; D is unresolved. The V gene lost 2 bases and the J gene lost 6 bases, with 8 bases spanning the gap. The CDR3 extends over 12 amino acids. Per germline, CDR1 MGHRA and CDR2 YSYEKL. The CDR3 DNA sequence: TGCGCCAGCAGCCAAAGCCGTCTCGAGCAGTACTTC. Translating it yields CASSQSRLEQYF.

The DNA of the CDR3 is TGCAGCGTTGTTAGTAGCGGCTCCTACAATGAGCAGTTCTTC. This codes for CSVVSSGSYNEQFF. The V gene is TRBV29-1, the J gene TRBJ2-1; D perhaps matches TRBD2 (6 bases). Germline lookup yields CDR1 SQVTM and CDR2 ANQGSEA. With 4 bases removed from V and 0 bases from J, the gap between germline ends came to 10 bases. This CDR3 has 14 amino acids.

This chain links TRBV5-1 with TRBJ1-1; D perhaps matches TRBD1 (6 bases). CDR3 length: 13 residues. Germline-derived CDR1 and CDR2 are SGHRS and YFSETQ. The V end was cut by 4 bases, the J end by 7 bases, with 14 bases between. CDR3 amino acids: CASSARTVGEAFF. The DNA of the CDR3 is TGCGCCAGCAGCGCAAGGACAGTTGGTGAAGCTTTCTTT.

This sequence joins TRBV18 and TRBJ2-3, with D unclear. Looked up from germline, CDR1 is KGHSH and CDR2 is LQKENI. Trimming left V 1 base short and J 5 bases short, with 1 base between. CDR3 length: 11 amino acids. In nucleotides, the CDR3 is TGTGCCAGCTCACCACAAGATACGCAGTATTTT. Translated, it gives CASSPQDTQYF. The variable domain in full, with the rest retrieved from reference TRBV18 and TRBJ2-3, is NAGVMQNPRHLVRRRGQEARLRCSPMKGHSHVYWYRQLPEEGLKFMVYLQKENIIDESGMPKERFSAEFPKEGPSILRIQQVVRGDSAAYFCASSPQDTQYFGPGTRLTVL.

The V call is TRBV2, the J call TRBJ2-1, with D perhaps TRBD2 (6 bases). CDR1 is SNHLY and CDR2 is FYNNEI in the germline V gene. The CDR3 extends over 12 amino acids. V was cut by 2 bases and J by 15 bases, with 14 bases left in between. The DNA of the CDR3 is TGTGCCAGCAGTGAATGGACTATGTCGGGGTTCTTC. Its protein is CASSEWTMSGFF.

The genes are TRBV4-1 and TRBJ2-3, with 8 positions matching TRBD1. This CDR3 is 16 amino acids long. Germline assignment: CDR1 MGHRA and CDR2 YSYEKL. After removal of 1 base from V and 3 bases from J, the junction contained 6 bases not matched to a gene. The DNA of the CDR3 is TGCGCCAGCAGCCAAGGGACAGGGAGTGCGACAGATACGCAGTATTTT. It specifies CASSQGTGSATDTQYF.

The chain carries TRBV5-1 and TRBJ2-1; D perhaps matches TRBD2 (6 bases). The CDR3 is 14 amino acids. V gave up 0 bases and J gave up 8 bases, with 12 bases separating them. The germline CDR1 and CDR2 sequences are SGHRS and YFSETQ. CDR3 region: CASSLEGGADEQFF. DNA for the CDR3: TGCGCCAGCAGCTTGGAGGGCGGGGCGGATGAGCAGTTCTTC. The whole variable domain, remainder taken from reference TRBV5-1 and TRBJ2-1, is KAGVTQTPRYLIKTRGQQVTLSCSPISGHRSVSWYQQTPGQGLQFLFEYFSETQRNKGNFPGRFSGRQFSNSRSEMNVSTLELGDSALYLCASSLEGGADEQFFGPGTRLTVL.

The rearrangement joins TRBV4-2 to TRBJ2-2, with 8 bases identical to TRBD1. The CDR3 has 14 amino acids. The germline CDR1 and CDR2 sequences are LGHNA and YNFKEQ. V shed 2 bases, J shed 5 bases, and the junction held 1 base outside the gene matches. The CDR3 coding sequence is TGTGCCAGCAGCCAACAGGGGGCAACCGGGGAGCTGTTTTTT. Translation gives CASSQQGATGELFF.

The chain joins TRBV9 to TRBJ2-1, with D possibly matching TRBD2 (6 bases). V gave up 4 bases and J gave up 2 bases, with 16 bases separating them. The germline gives CDR1 SGDLS, CDR2 YYNGEE. The CDR3 extends over 16 amino acids. CDR3 sequence: CASSTYSGVPYNEQFF. The CDR3 DNA reads TGTGCCAGCAGCACCTATAGCGGAGTACCCTACAATGAGCAGTTCTTC.

This chain uses TRBV30 with TRBJ1-5; tentatively, D is TRBD1 (5 bases). CDR1 and CDR2 (germline): GTSNPN, SVGIG (reference sequence). Trimming cost V 0 bases and J 3 bases, with 9 bases left between them. The CDR3 loop spans 14 amino acids. In nucleotides, the CDR3 is TGTGCCTGGAGTGTTGGGACTGTCAATCAGCCCCAGCATTTT. This sequence encodes CAWSVGTVNQPQHF.

This clonotype was seen once. The rearrangement links TRBV24-1 to TRBJ2-2; D not resolved. The CDR3 is made up of 13 amino acids. V was trimmed by 3 bases and J by 4 bases, leaving 5 bases between them. CDR1 is KGHDR and CDR2 is SFDVKD in the germline V gene. The CDR3 DNA sequence: TGTGCCACCAGTGATATGAGCACCGGGGAGCTGTTTTTT. Its protein is CATSDMSTGELFF.

This chain uses TRBV19 with TRBJ1-5; tentative D call: TRBD1 (5 bases). Trimming removed 5 bases from V and 2 bases from J, with 13 bases in between. This CDR3 spans 15 amino acids. Looked up from germline, CDR1 is LNHDA and CDR2 is SQIVND (reference sequence). The CDR3 DNA sequence: TGTGCCAGTAGTCCCGAGGGGTTGGGCAATCAGCCCCAGCATTTT. Translation gives CASSPEGLGNQPQHF.

The chain couples TRBV29-1 to TRBJ2-7, with 12 bases matching TRBD2. Trimming cost V 5 bases and J 9 bases; bases outside gene matches: 14. The CDR3 runs 15 residues. Germline values: CDR1 SQVTM, CDR2 ANQGSEA. CDR3 coding DNA: TGCAGCGTTCTACTAACCGGGACTAGCGGGTCAGTGCAGTACTTC. Translating gives CSVLLTGTSGSVQYF.

The genes are TRBV2 and TRBJ1-5; D gene unclear. The CDR3 totals 13 residues. The germline V gene has CDR1 SNHLY and CDR2 FYNNEI. Trimming left V 6 bases short and J 5 bases short, with 11 bases between. The CDR3 coding sequence is TGTGCCAGCAGGAAACGGATGGATCAGCCCCAGCATTTT. Encoded protein: CASRKRMDQPQHF.